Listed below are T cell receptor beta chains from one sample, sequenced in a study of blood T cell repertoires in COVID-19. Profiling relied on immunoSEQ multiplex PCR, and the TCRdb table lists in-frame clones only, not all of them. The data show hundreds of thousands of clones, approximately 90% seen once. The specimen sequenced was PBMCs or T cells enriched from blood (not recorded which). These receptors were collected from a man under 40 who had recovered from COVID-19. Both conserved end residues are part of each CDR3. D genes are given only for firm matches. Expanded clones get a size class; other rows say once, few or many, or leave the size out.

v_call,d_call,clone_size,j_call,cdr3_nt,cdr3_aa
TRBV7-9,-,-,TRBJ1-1,TGTGCCAGCAGCTTGGTTCAGGTGACTGAAGCTTTCTTT,CASSLVQVTEAFF
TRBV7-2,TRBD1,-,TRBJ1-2,TGTGCCAGCAGCTTAGTTGGGACAGGCTATCGAGGTGGCTACACCTTC,CASSLVGTGYRGGYTF
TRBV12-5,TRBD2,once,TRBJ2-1,TGTGCTAGTGGTTTGCTCGCACATGATAGCGGGACGCTCAATGAGCAGTTCTTC,CASGLLAHDSGTLNEQFF
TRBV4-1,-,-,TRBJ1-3,TGCGCCAGCAGCCAAGATCCGACAGGCATCTCTGGAAACACCATATATTTT,CASSQDPTGISGNTIYF
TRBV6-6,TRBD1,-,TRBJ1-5,TGTGCCAGCAGGAATCCAGGGGGCCGGGGCCAGCCCCAGCATTTT,CASRNPGGRGQPQHF
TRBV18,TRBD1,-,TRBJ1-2,TGTGCCAGCTCACCCCTAGAGACAGGGGGCGTTGGCTACACCTTC,CASSPLETGGVGYTF
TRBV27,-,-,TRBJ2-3,TGTGCCAGCAATAGATTTGAGAGCTCAGATACGCAGTATTTT,CASNRFESSDTQYF
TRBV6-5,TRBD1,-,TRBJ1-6,TGTGCCAGCCGGGACAGGGGGTTTAATTCACCCCTCCACTTT,CASRDRGFNSPLHF
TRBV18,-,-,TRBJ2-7,TGTGCCAGCTCACTTACCGGGACTGAACGGTACTACGAGCAGTACTTC,CASSLTGTERYYEQYF
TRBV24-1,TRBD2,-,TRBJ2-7,TGTGCCACCAGTGATCGACTAGCGGGAGCTCCCTACGAGCAGTACTTC,CATSDRLAGAPYEQYF
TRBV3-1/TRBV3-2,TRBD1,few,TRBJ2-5,TGTGCCAGCAGCCAAATGACAGGGGGGTTGGAGACCCAGTACTTC,CASSQMTGGLETQYF
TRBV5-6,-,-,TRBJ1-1,TGTGCCAGCAGCTTGGGAGACAGAGGCACTGAAGCTTTCTTT,CASSLGDRGTEAFF
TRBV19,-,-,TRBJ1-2,TGTGCCAGCATGGCGGGAGGCCGCCCACAAGCTAACTATGGCTACACCTTC,CASMAGGRPQANYGYTF
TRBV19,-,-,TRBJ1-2,TGTGCCAGTAGTAAGACAGGAGCTAACTATGGCTACACCTTC,CASSKTGANYGYTF
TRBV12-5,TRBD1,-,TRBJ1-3,TGTGCTAGTGGTTTGGGGGACAGGGCTGGAAACACCATATATTTT,CASGLGDRAGNTIYF
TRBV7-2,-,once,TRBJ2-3,TGTGCCAGCAGCCTAAGTCGGGACACTGGCACAGATACGCAGTATTTT,CASSLSRDTGTDTQYF
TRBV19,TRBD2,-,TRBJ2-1,TGTGCCAGTAGTATCTTGGCTAGCGGGAGCTCCTACAATGAGCAGTTCTTC,CASSILASGSSYNEQFF
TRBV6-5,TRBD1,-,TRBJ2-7,TGTGCCAGCAGTCGGGACAGGGTGTCATACGAGCAGTACTTC,CASSRDRVSYEQYF
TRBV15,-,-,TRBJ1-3,TGTGCCACCAGCAGAGATCGGGGGGTGGCCTCTGGAAACACCATATATTTT,CATSRDRGVASGNTIYF
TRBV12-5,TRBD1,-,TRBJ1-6,TGTGCTAGTGGTTTGGACAGGGGGGACCTCCGACGGAATTCACCCCTCCACTTT,CASGLDRGDLRRNSPLHF
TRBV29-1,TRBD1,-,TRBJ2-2,TGCAGCGTTGCCGGACAGGGTCGGACCGGGGAGCTGTTTTTT,CSVAGQGRTGELFF
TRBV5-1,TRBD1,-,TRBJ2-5,TGCGCCAGCAGGATAATGGACAGGGGTTCTCAAGAGACCCAGTACTTC,CASRIMDRGSQETQYF
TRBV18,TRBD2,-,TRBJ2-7,TGTGCCAGCTCACCAGGGACTAGCGGCTACGAGCAGTACTTC,CASSPGTSGYEQYF
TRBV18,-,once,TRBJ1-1,TGTGCCAGCTCACCCACCGGAGGGAACACTGAAGCTTTCTTT,CASSPTGGNTEAFF
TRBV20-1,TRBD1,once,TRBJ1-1,TGCAGTGCTAGTTGGGGACAGGGCTTTATGAACACTGAAGCTTTCTTT,CSASWGQGFMNTEAFF
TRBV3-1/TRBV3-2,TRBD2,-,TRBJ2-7,TGTGCCAGCAGCCAAGACGGTCTAGCGGGAGGCAGCCCCTACGAGCAGTACTTC,CASSQDGLAGGSPYEQYF
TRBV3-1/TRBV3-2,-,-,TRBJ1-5,TGTGCCAGCAGCCAAGACAGAAATAGCAATCAGCCCCAGCATTTT,CASSQDRNSNQPQHF
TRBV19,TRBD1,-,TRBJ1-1,TGTGCCAGTAGTCAACAGGGGGCGCCGGGCACTGAAGCTTTCTTT,CASSQQGAPGTEAFF
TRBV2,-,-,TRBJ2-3,TGTGCCAGCAGTGAAGGGACACATGTAGATACGCAGTATTTT,CASSEGTHVDTQYF
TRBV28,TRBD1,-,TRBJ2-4,TGTGCCAGCACCACAGGGGTAGAAGCCAAAAACATTCAGTACTTC,CASTTGVEAKNIQYF
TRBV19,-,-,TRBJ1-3,TGTGCCACAACGCAGCAGGTCTCTGGAAACACCATATATTTT,CATTQQVSGNTIYF
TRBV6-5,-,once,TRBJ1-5,TGTGCCAGCAGTTACTCGTCCTATCAGCCCCAGCATTTT,CASSYSSYQPQHF
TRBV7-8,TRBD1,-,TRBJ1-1,TGTGCCAGCAGCTTAGCGGGGGACAGGGCGAGAGCTTTCTTT,CASSLAGDRARAFF
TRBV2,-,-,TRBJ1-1,TGTGCCAGCAGTGAAGGGACAGTTAACACTGAAGCTTTCTTT,CASSEGTVNTEAFF
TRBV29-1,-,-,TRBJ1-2,TGCAGCGTTGGGCCTGTACTAGGGTATGGCTACACCTTC,CSVGPVLGYGYTF
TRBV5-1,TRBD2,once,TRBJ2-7,TGCGCCAGCAGCAGGTGGACTAGCGGGGCTTCCTACGAGCAGTACTTC,CASSRWTSGASYEQYF
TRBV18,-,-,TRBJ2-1,TGTGCCAGCACGACAGGTGCCTCGGGCAATGAGCAGTTCTTC,CASTTGASGNEQFF
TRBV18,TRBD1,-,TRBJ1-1,TGTGCCAGCTCACCACGGGGACAGGGGGCTCTCACTGAAGCTTTCTTT,CASSPRGQGALTEAFF
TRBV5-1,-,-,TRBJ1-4,TGCGCCAGCAGCCATAGGGGTACTAATGAAAAACTGTTTTTT,CASSHRGTNEKLFF
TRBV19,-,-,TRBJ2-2,TGTGCCACCAAGCTGAACACCGGGGAGCTGTTTTTT,CATKLNTGELFF
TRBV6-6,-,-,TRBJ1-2,TGTGCCAGCAGTTACTCCGTAACAGCCTATGGCTACACCTTC,CASSYSVTAYGYTF
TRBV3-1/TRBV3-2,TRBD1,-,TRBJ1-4,TGTGCCAGCAGCCATCGGACAGGGGCGAGTAATGAAAAACTGTTTTTT,CASSHRTGASNEKLFF
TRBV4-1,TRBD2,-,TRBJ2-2,TGCGCCAGCAGCCAAGGCCCTCTGACTAGCGGGAGGGTTGGTGGGGAGCTGTTTTTT,CASSQGPLTSGRVGGELFF
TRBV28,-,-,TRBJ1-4,TGTGCCAGCAGTTTAGCGGCCGCGGCTAATGAAAAACTGTTTTTT,CASSLAAAANEKLFF
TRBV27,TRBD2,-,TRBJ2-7,TGTGCCAGCAGTGGACTAGCGGAGGTCTACGAGCAGTACTTC,CASSGLAEVYEQYF
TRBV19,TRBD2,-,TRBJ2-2,TGTGCCACGGAAAGGGAGGGAGAAAACACCGGGGAGCTGTTTTTT,CATEREGENTGELFF
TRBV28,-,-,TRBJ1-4,TGTGCCAGCAGCCGGACCCGGACAGAAAGGCATGAAAAACTGTTTTTT,CASSRTRTERHEKLFF